Following are 31 T cell receptor beta chains from one sample sequenced in a study of human T cells and chemical hapten exposure. Regarding time point: pre-sensitization, week 0. Treatment described: therapeutic diphenylcyclopropenone sensitization with weekly scalp DPC. TCRdb redid the calling of the RACE reads with MiXCR, one entry per CDR3 protein. The sample consists of more than 250,000 distinct CDR3 sequences, 7.7% of them appearing once. Sequenced material: whole blood, taken in connection with sensitization to the hapten diphenylcyclopropenone (DPC). Receptors originate from a man between 18 and 29 years old with alopecia areata. Some clones in this sample may be carry-over from other donors' samples.

The V and J genes are TRBV10-3 and TRBJ2-3; 7 bases fit TRBD2. In germline, CDR1 is ENHRY, CDR2 SYGVKD. CDR3 length: 16 amino acids. The V segment lost 2 bases and the J segment 3 bases; nucleotides outside the gene matches: 8. The CDR3 DNA reads as TGTGCCATCAGTGAGACACCCGGGGGGACGACAGATACGCAGTATTTT. It is translated as CAISETPGGTTDTQYF.

This chain uses TRBV3-1 with TRBJ1-3, with D maybe TRBD1 (6 bases). The germline gives CDR1 LGHDT, CDR2 YNNKEL (reference sequence). V was pared by 1 base and J by 4 bases, with 14 bases between. This CDR3 region has 16 residues. CDR3 region: CASSQASGTRGNTIYF. The CDR3 nucleotides read TGTGCCAGCAGCCAAGCTTCGGGGACAAGGGGAAACACCATATATTTT.

The V gene is TRBV24-1, the J gene TRBJ2-1; the D is unclear. There are 11 residues in the CDR3. Between the trimmed V and J ends, which lost 4 bases and 11 bases, there was a span of 8 bases. Germline V gene lookup returns CDR1 KGHDR and CDR2 SFDVKD. The CDR3 protein is CATSEWGKQFF. The CDR3 region has the DNA TGTGCCACCAGTGAATGGGGAAAGCAGTTCTTC.

The sample holds a few counts of this clonotype. The chain couples TRBV5-1 to TRBJ2-7; D uncertain. V lost 1 base and J 2 bases, leaving 13 bases between the germline ends. Germline V gives CDR1 SGHRS, CDR2 YFSETQ. CDR3 size: 15 residues. Here the CDR3 DNA reads TGCGCCAGCAGCTTGCGAACCTACGGGCCCTACGAGCAGTACTTC. Its translation is CASSLRTYGPYEQYF.

This clonotype was seen a handful of times. The chain's CDR3 is CASTQTGGFSNQPQHF. The CDR3 DNA follows: TGTGCCAGCACCCAGACAGGGGGCTTCAGCAATCAGCCCCAGCATTTT. This sequence joins TRBV27 and TRBJ1-5; TRBD1 matches at 10 bases. The CDR3 covers 16 residues. Trimming at V came to 7 bases and at J to 1 base, leaving 7 bases not matched to a gene. The V gene's germline CDR1 is MNHEY and CDR2 SMNVEV (reference sequence).

In DNA, the CDR3 is TGTGCCAGCAGCCCAGGGGGGGGTGGCTACACCTTC. Translation: CASSPGGGGYTF. The J gene is TRBJ1-2, the V gene TRBV12-3 or TRBV12-4; 7 bases agree with TRBD1. The CDR3 contains 12 residues. The V segment lost 6 bases and the J segment 7 bases; nucleotides outside the gene matches: 5.

This clonotype was found a few times. The CDR3, as DNA: TGCAGTGCTCCGGGACAGGGGAAATACGAGCAGTACTTC. It is translated as CSAPGQGKYEQYF. The chain combines TRBV20-1 with TRBJ2-7, with 10 bases identical to TRBD1. The germline V gene has CDR1 DFQATT and CDR2 SNEGSKA (reference sequence). The CDR3 contains 13 residues. The V gene end was trimmed by 5 bases and the J gene end by 4 bases; junction bases not matched to a gene: 5.

The sample holds a few counts of this clonotype. V and J are TRBV12-3 or TRBV12-4 and TRBJ2-2; 8 positions agree with TRBD2. The CDR3 sequence is 13 residues long. Losses at the gene ends were 7 bases for V and 9 bases for J; bases not matched to a gene: 7. The CDR3 sequence: CASIRGGLRELFF. As DNA, the CDR3 is TGTGCCAGCATCCGCGGGGGGCTAAGGGAGCTGTTTTTT.

This chain connects TRBV29-1 to TRBJ2-1; 8 nucleotides agree with TRBD1. Trimming removed 7 bases from V and 0 bases from J; junction bases left unmatched: 5. Germline-derived CDR1 and CDR2 are SQVTM and ANQGSEA. This CDR3 spans 14 amino acids. DNA of the CDR3: TGCAGCGCCGCCGGACAGGGCTCCTACAATGAGCAGTTCTTC. This gives the protein CSAAGQGSYNEQFF.

This clonotype was observed a few times. CDR3 sequence (DNA): TGTGCCAGCAGACTCGACAGTAGCTACGAAGAGCAGTACGTC. Protein sequence: CASRLDSSYEEQYV. The chain uses TRBV5-6 and TRBJ2-7; D may be TRBD1 (5 bases). The germline CDR1 and CDR2 sequences are SGHDT and YYEEEE. V shed 5 bases and J shed 7 bases, with 19 bases lying between them. CDR3 size: 14 residues.

The chain recombines TRBV7-2 with TRBJ1-6; D is possibly TRBD1 (5 bases). Germline V lookup: CDR1 SGHTA, CDR2 FQGNSA. The V gene lost 4 bases and the J gene lost 4 bases, with 8 bases spanning the gap. This CDR3 is 14 amino acids long. In nucleotides, the CDR3 is TGTGCCAGCAGCTCGGGGGGTTATAATTCACCCCTCCACTTT. Its translation is CASSSGGYNSPLHF.

The V call is TRBV5-1, the J call TRBJ1-2; no firm D call. The CDR3 runs to 15 residues. CDR1 and CDR2 (germline): SGHRS, YFSETQ. The germline V and J ends were trimmed by 0 bases and 0 bases, with 9 bases remaining between them. The CDR3 spells CASSLDADPNYGYTF. DNA for the CDR3: TGCGCCAGCAGCTTGGACGCCGACCCTAACTATGGCTACACCTTC.

This rearrangement joins TRBV2 to TRBJ2-4; D possibly corresponds to TRBD2 (5 bases). CDR1 is SNHLY and CDR2 is FYNNEI in the germline V gene. The CDR3 has 17 residues. Trimming removed 0 bases from V and 0 bases from J, with 12 bases in between. The CDR3 protein is CASSEARVMSAKNIQYF. CDR3 nucleotides: TGTGCCAGCAGTGAAGCGCGGGTTATGTCAGCCAAAAACATTCAGTACTTC.

This clonotype came up a few times. The chain combines TRBV6-1 with TRBJ1-4; unclear D gene. The CDR3 contains 12 residues. The germline V and J ends were trimmed by 7 bases and 8 bases, with 11 bases remaining between them. Germline V gene data show CDR1 as MNHNS and CDR2 as SASEGT. As DNA, the CDR3 is TGTGCCAGCAACTACCTACGCGAAAAACTGTTTTTT. It yields the protein CASNYLREKLFF.

The sample holds a few counts of this clonotype. The rearrangement links TRBV20-1 to TRBJ2-2, with 9 bases matching TRBD2. Trimming at V came to 5 bases and at J to 3 bases, leaving 4 bases not matched to a gene. The CDR3 length is 14 residues. Germline CDR1 and CDR2: DFQATT and SNEGSKA (reference sequence). The CDR3 here is CSAAGGQDTGELFF. CDR3 bases: TGCAGTGCTGCGGGGGGGCAAGACACCGGGGAGCTGTTTTTT.

This clonotype was counted many times. The chain joins TRBV6-2 or TRBV6-3 to TRBJ2-6, with D possibly being TRBD2 (5 bases). This CDR3 is built from 16 residues. CDR1 is MNHEY, CDR2 SVGEGT, per germline. Trimming left V 5 bases short and J 2 bases short, with 13 bases between. The CDR3 region has the DNA TGTGCCAGCAGTAGAATTCGGGGAGCTGGGGCCAACGTCCTGACTTTC. Residues: CASSRIRGAGANVLTF.

CDR3 residues: CASSQEFGDNEQFF. For the CDR3, the DNA is TGTGCCAGCAGCCAAGAGTTTGGAGACAATGAGCAGTTCTTC. This chain connects TRBV14 to TRBJ2-1; D uncertain. Trimming cost V 0 bases and J 5 bases, with 8 bases left between them. The CDR3 runs 14 residues. The germline V gene has CDR1 SGHDN and CDR2 FVKESK. Looking up the rest from reference TRBV14 and TRBJ2-1 gives the full variable domain: EAGVTQFPSHSVIEKGQTVTLRCDPISGHDNLYWYRRVMGKEIKFLLHFVKESKQDESGMPNNRFLAERTGGTYSTLKVQPAELEDSGVYFCASSQEFGDNEQFFGPGTRLTVL.

There are a few counts of this clonotype. This chain joins TRBV29-1 and TRBJ1-2; the D is unclear. V lost 4 bases and J 4 bases, leaving 7 bases between the germline ends. Germline assignment: CDR1 SQVTM and CDR2 ANQGSEA. The CDR3 consists of 11 residues. The CDR3 nucleotides read TGCAGCGTTGGTCAGAGCTATGGCTACACCTTC. Residues: CSVGQSYGYTF.

This clonotype was counted between two and nine times. The chain combines TRBV29-1 with TRBJ1-2; 10 bases match TRBD1. J was trimmed by 4 bases and V by 4 bases; bases with no gene match: 9. Looked up from germline, CDR1 is SQVTM and CDR2 is ANQGSEA. This CDR3 is built from 15 residues. CDR3 in amino acids: CSVGSGTGVFYGYTF. The CDR3 nucleotides are TGCAGCGTTGGGAGCGGGACAGGGGTATTCTATGGCTACACCTTC.

The sample holds many counts of this clonotype. This chain uses TRBV11-1 with TRBJ2-7; D not resolved. This CDR3 region has 15 residues. Per germline, CDR1 SGHAT and CDR2 FQDESV (reference sequence). With 7 bases removed from V and 0 bases from J, the gap between germline ends came to 16 bases. The CDR3 spells CASKIRVLSSYEQYV. In DNA, the CDR3 is TGTGCCAGCAAAATACGCGTATTGAGCTCCTACGAGCAGTACGTC.

V gene TRBV10-3 combines with J gene TRBJ2-1; D perhaps matches TRBD1 (5 bases). The CDR3 is made up of 13 amino acids. Per germline, CDR1 ENHRY and CDR2 SYGVKD. V was trimmed by 4 bases and J by 6 bases, leaving 10 bases between them. CDR3 sequence: CAISGRQTNEQFF. In DNA, the CDR3 is TGTGCCATCAGTGGGAGACAGACCAATGAGCAGTTCTTC.

This clonotype has only a few counts. In DNA form, the CDR3 reads TGTGCCAGCAGTTACTTAAGACAGGGCAATGAGCAGTTCTTC. Protein sequence: CASSYLRQGNEQFF. J is TRBJ2-1 and V is TRBV6-2 or TRBV6-3, with 7 bases identical to TRBD1. Trimming at V came to 1 base and at J to 6 bases, leaving 3 bases not matched to a gene. Germline V gene lookup returns CDR1 MNHEY and CDR2 SVGEGT. The CDR3 runs to 14 residues.

This clonotype was picked up a small number of times. This chain links TRBV4-3 with TRBJ2-3; 10 bases match TRBD2. Germline V lookup: CDR1 LGHNA, CDR2 YSLEER. V lost 1 base, J lost 2 bases, and 3 bases stayed unmatched. CDR3 length: 16 residues. CDR3 in amino acids: CASSQGTSGDTDTQYF. The CDR3 DNA reads TGCGCCAGCAGCCAAGGGACTAGCGGAGACACAGATACGCAGTATTTT.

The sample holds a few counts of this clonotype. The chain recombines TRBV7-9 with TRBJ2-3; D remains unclear. From germline, CDR1 is SEHNR and CDR2 FQNEAQ (reference sequence). The CDR3 is made up of 15 amino acids. V lost 5 bases and J 1 base, leaving 13 bases between the germline ends. The CDR3 DNA is TGTGCCAGCAGCCCCCCTACGTTTGGCACAGATACGCAGTATTTT. Translated, it gives CASSPPTFGTDTQYF.

The chain employs TRBV4-3 and TRBJ2-7; the match to TRBD1 covers 7 bases. V lost 3 bases and J lost 2; bases outside the gene matches: 4. CDR1 and CDR2 (germline): LGHNA, YSLEER. The CDR3 totals 14 residues. The CDR3 region is CASSQEGQAYEQYF. CDR3 DNA: TGCGCCAGCAGCCAGGAAGGACAGGCCTACGAGCAGTACTTC.

This clonotype was counted ten times or more. This rearrangement joins TRBV9 to TRBJ2-5; D is perhaps TRBD1 or TRBD2 (5 bases each). The CDR3 runs to 16 residues. The germline V gene has CDR1 SGDLS and CDR2 YYNGEE. V was cut by 3 bases and J by 2 bases, with 17 bases left in between. The CDR3 sequence: CASSEGTTGQQETQYF. In nucleotides, the CDR3 is TGTGCCAGCAGCGAGGGGACGACGGGCCAACAAGAGACCCAGTACTTC.

The sample holds a few counts of this clonotype. The chain has TRBV21-1 and TRBJ2-2; the table's D call, TRBD1, was not checked against the DNA. TRBV21-1 is termed a pseudogene. The CDR3 length is 18 residues. The CDR3 protein is CASSQSDRVVWFPGELFF. In nucleotides, the CDR3 is TGTGCCAGCAGCCAATCCGACAGGGTAGTTTGGTTTCCCGGGGAGCTGTTTTTT.

At least ten counts were recorded for this clonotype. The V and J genes are TRBV4-1 and TRBJ1-6; unclear D gene. The CDR3 runs to 15 residues. The germline V and J ends were trimmed by 1 base and 6 bases, with 10 bases remaining between them. The germline V gene encodes CDR1 MGHRA and CDR2 YSYEKL. Written as DNA, the CDR3 is TGCGCCAGCAGCCAAGTTGCAGAAACTAATTCACCCCTCCACTTT. It yields the protein CASSQVAETNSPLHF.

The CDR3 loop reads CASSQRTGVYGYTF. The CDR3 bases are TGTGCCAGCAGCCAGAGGACAGGGGTCTATGGCTACACCTTC. The J gene is TRBJ1-2, the V gene TRBV25-1; 9 positions agree with TRBD1. CDR3 length: 14 residues. The V segment lost 6 bases and the J segment 4 bases; nucleotides outside the gene matches: 6. CDR1 and CDR2 (germline): MGHDK, SYGVNS.

The V and J genes are TRBV20-1 and TRBJ2-6; 9 bases agree with TRBD1. There are 17 residues in the CDR3. Unmatched junction bases numbered 9, after V lost 6 bases and J lost 0 bases. CDR1 is DFQATT and CDR2 is SNEGSKA in the germline V gene (reference sequence). The CDR3 DNA is TGCAGTGCCCACTCTGGACAGGGGAACTCTGGGGCCAACGTCCTGACTTTC. This codes for CSAHSGQGNSGANVLTF.

The chain uses TRBV20-1 and TRBJ2-1, with TRBD2 as a possible D gene (5 bases). V gave up 5 bases and J gave up 0 bases, with 14 bases separating them. Germline V gene sequence: CDR1 DFQATT, CDR2 SNEGSKA (reference sequence). The CDR3 loop spans 15 amino acids. CDR3 DNA: TGCAGTGCTCCCATGAAGCGGAGCTCCTACAATGAGCAGTTCTTC. Encoded protein: CSAPMKRSSYNEQFF.